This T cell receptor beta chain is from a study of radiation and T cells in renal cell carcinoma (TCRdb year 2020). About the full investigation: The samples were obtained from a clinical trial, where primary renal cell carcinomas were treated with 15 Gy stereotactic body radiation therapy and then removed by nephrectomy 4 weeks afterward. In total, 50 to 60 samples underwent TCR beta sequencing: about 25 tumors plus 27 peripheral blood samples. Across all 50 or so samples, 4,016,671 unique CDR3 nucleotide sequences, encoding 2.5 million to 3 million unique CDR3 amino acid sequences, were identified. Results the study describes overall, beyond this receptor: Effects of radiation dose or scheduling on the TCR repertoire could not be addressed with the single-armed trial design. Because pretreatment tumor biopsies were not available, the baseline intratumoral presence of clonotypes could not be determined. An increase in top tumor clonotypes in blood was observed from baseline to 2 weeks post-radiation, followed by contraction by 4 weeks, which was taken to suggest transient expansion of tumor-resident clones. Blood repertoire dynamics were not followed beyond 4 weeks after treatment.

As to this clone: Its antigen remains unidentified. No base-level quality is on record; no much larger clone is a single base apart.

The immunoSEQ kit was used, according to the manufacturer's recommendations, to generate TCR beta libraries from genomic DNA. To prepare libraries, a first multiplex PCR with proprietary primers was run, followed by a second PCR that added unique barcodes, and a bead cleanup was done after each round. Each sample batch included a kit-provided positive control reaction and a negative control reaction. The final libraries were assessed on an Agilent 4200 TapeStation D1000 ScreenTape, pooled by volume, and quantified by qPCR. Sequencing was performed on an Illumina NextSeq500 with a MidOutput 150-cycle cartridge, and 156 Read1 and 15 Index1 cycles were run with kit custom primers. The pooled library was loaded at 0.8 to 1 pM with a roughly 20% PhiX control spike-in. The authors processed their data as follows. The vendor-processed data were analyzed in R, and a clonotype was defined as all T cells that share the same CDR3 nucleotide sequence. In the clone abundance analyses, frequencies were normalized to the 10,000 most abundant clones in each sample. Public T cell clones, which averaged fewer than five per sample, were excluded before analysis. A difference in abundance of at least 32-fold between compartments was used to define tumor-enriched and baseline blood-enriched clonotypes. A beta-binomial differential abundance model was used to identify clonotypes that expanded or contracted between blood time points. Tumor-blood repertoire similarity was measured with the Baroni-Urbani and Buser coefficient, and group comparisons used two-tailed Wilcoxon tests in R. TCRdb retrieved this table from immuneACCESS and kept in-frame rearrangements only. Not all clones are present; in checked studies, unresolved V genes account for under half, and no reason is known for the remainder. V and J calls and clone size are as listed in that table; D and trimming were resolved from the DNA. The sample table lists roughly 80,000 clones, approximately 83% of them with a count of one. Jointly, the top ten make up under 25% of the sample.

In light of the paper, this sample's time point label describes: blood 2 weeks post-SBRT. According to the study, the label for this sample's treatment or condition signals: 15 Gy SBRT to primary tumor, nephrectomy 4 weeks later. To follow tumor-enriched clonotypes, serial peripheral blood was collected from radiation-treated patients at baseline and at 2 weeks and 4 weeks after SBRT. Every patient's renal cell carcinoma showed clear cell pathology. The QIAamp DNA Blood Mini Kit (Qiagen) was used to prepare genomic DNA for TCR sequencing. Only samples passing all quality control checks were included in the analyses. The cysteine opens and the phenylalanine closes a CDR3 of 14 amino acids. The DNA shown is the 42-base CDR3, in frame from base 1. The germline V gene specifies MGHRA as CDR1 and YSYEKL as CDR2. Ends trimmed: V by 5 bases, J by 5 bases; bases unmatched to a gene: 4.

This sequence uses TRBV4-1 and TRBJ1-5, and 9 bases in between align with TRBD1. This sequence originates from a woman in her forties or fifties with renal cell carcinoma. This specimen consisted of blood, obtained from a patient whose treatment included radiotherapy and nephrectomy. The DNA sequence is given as TGCGCCAGCAGCGAACAGGGGGCCGATCAGCCCCAGCATTTT. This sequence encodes CASSEQGADQPQHF.